Listed below are T cell receptor beta chains from one sample, sequenced in a study of blood T cell repertoires in COVID-19. Only in-frame clones appear in the TCRdb table, and some are missing; sequencing was by immunoSEQ multiplex PCR. The data hold about 150,000 clones, with more than 75% observed a single time. Input material: peripheral blood. Receptors were obtained from a man aged 18-30 years with COVID-19, enrolled during active disease. The CDR3 runs from the conserved cysteine through the conserved F or W. The D gene is left open where the match is weak. Rows may omit the clone size; those that give it use once, few, many or a size class.

NA	TRBV6-4	TRBJ1-6	NA	CASSEQYNSPLHF	TGTGCCAGCAGTGAACAGTATAATTCACCCCTCCACTTT
TRBD1	TRBV27	TRBJ2-7	NA	CASSFGQGGPLFEQYF	TGTGCCAGCAGTTTTGGACAGGGGGGCCCTTTGTTCGAGCAGTACTTC
TRBD1	TRBV12-3/TRBV12-4	TRBJ1-5	NA	CASRGTGDQPQHF	TGTGCCAGCAGGGGGACAGGGGACCAGCCCCAGCATTTT
NA	TRBV27	TRBJ1-5	NA	CASRGEGLGNQPQHF	TGTGCCAGCAGAGGGGAGGGATTGGGCAATCAGCCCCAGCATTTT
NA	TRBV9	TRBJ2-1	once	CASSVATGAGSSYNEQFF	TGTGCCAGCAGCGTAGCTACAGGGGCGGGATCTTCCTACAATGAGCAGTTCTTC
TRBD1	TRBV19	TRBJ2-3	NA	CASSRPGQGTDTQYF	TGTGCCAGTAGTAGGCCGGGACAGGGGACAGATACGCAGTATTTT
NA	TRBV7-2	TRBJ1-6	NA	CASSLGSGNNSPLHF	TGTGCCAGCAGCTTAGGTTCAGGCAATAATTCACCCCTCCACTTT
TRBD2	TRBV29-1	TRBJ2-1	NA	CSVAGTSNSARTYNEQFF	TGCAGCGTCGCCGGGACTAGTAATTCGGCGAGGACCTACAATGAGCAGTTCTTC
NA	TRBV10-3	TRBJ1-1	NA	CAISEPNQGTEAFF	TGTGCCATCAGTGAGCCAAATCAGGGAACTGAAGCTTTCTTT
NA	TRBV6-2/TRBV6-3	TRBJ1-5	NA	CASSSHIRFDSNQPQHF	TGTGCCAGCAGTTCCCACATCAGATTTGATAGCAATCAGCCCCAGCATTTT
NA	TRBV9	TRBJ2-7	NA	CASSVADSSYEQYF	TGTGCCAGCAGCGTAGCGGACAGCTCCTACGAGCAGTACTTC
TRBD1	TRBV7-7	TRBJ2-1	NA	CASSPGQGFSNEQFF	TGTGCTAGCAGCCCGGGACAGGGTTTTTCCAATGAGCAGTTCTTC
NA	TRBV5-5	TRBJ1-5	NA	CASSLVQNSNQPQHF	TGTGCCAGCAGCTTGGTCCAAAATAGCAATCAGCCCCAGCATTTT
NA	TRBV6-2/TRBV6-3	TRBJ2-7	NA	CASSRLSYEQYF	TGTGCCAGCAGCAGACTCTCCTACGAGCAGTACTTC
NA	TRBV24-1	TRBJ1-3	NA	CATSDSGGGSGNTIYF	TGTGCCACCAGTGATTCTGGCGGGGGCTCTGGAAACACCATATATTTT
NA	TRBV27	TRBJ2-7	NA	CASSLMAGTYEQYF	TGTGCCAGCAGTTTGATGGCAGGGACCTACGAGCAGTACTTC
TRBD1	TRBV4-1	TRBJ1-2	NA	CASSTGQDRGFYGYTF	TGCGCCAGCAGCACCGGACAGGACAGGGGGTTCTATGGCTACACCTTC
NA	TRBV5-1	TRBJ1-3	NA	CASSSSGAISGNTIYF	TGCGCCAGCAGCTCATCAGGGGCCATCTCTGGAAACACCATATATTTT
TRBD2	TRBV27	TRBJ2-1	NA	CASSSGTSGNEQFF	TGTGCCAGCAGTTCCGGGACTAGCGGAAATGAGCAGTTCTTC
TRBD2	TRBV2	TRBJ2-1	NA	CATSRLAGGGNEQFF	TGTGCCACCTCGCGCCTAGCGGGAGGGGGGAATGAGCAGTTCTTC